A single sample gave rise to the 12 T cell receptor beta chains below, sequenced in a study of blood T cell repertoires in COVID-19. Generated by immunoSEQ multiplex PCR, the TCRdb table keeps only in-frame clones and is missing some. The sample has fewer than 200,000 clones, over 60% seen once. Sequencing input: peripheral blood. These receptors came from a woman older than 75 with acute or convalescent COVID-19.

This chain links TRBV2 with TRBJ1-1, with TRBD1 matching 9 bases. The CDR3 is 14 amino acids. After removal of 6 bases from V and 6 bases from J, the junction contained 8 bases not matched to a gene. Germline CDR1 is SNHLY and CDR2 is FYNNEI. CDR3 sequence: CASSTGQGKPEAFF. Written as DNA, the CDR3 is TGTGCCAGCAGCACCGGACAGGGGAAGCCTGAAGCTTTCTTT.

The V gene is TRBV7-9, the J gene TRBJ2-3; TRBD1 matches at 8 bases. Unmatched junction bases numbered 9, after V lost 5 bases and J lost 2 bases. This CDR3 contains 16 residues. Germline V gene data show CDR1 as SEHNR and CDR2 as FQNEAQ (reference sequence). The CDR3 nucleotides read TGTGCCAGCAGCCGACCAGGACAGGGAACCACAGATACGCAGTATTTT. Encoded protein: CASSRPGQGTTDTQYF.

This chain uses TRBV12-3 or TRBV12-4 with TRBJ2-3; no clear D gene. The CDR3 covers 13 residues. V shed 5 bases and J shed 4 bases, with 10 bases lying between them. This CDR3 is CASSPKQADTQYF. DNA of the CDR3: TGTGCCAGCAGTCCGAAGCAGGCAGATACGCAGTATTTT.

Here the CDR3 DNA reads TGTGCCAGCAGCTTAACCTTGGGAGACAACTCCTACGAGCAGTACTTC. Encoded protein: CASSLTLGDNSYEQYF. This chain joins TRBV5-6 and TRBJ2-7; D may be TRBD2 (5 bases). Germline CDR1 and CDR2: SGHDT and YYEEEE. The CDR3 contains 16 residues. The germline V and J ends were trimmed by 2 bases and 0 bases, with 15 bases remaining between them.

The J gene is TRBJ1-2, the V gene TRBV7-3, with D maybe TRBD1 (5 bases). The CDR3 has 13 residues. Germline CDR1 is SGHTA and CDR2 is FQGTGA. V lost 5 bases and J lost 2, with 9 bases in between. The CDR3 sequence: CASSLGLNYGYTF. In DNA, the CDR3 is TGTGCCAGCAGCCTGGGACTGAACTATGGCTACACCTTC.

This rearrangement joins TRBV5-1 to TRBJ2-3; 11 bases map to TRBD2. The CDR3 extends over 15 amino acids. The germline CDR1 and CDR2 sequences are SGHRS and YFSETQ. The J segment lost 5 bases and the V segment lost 5 bases, leaving 7 bases of the junction unmatched. In DNA form, the CDR3 reads TGCGCCAGCAGGCTTAGCGGGAGGGGCCGAGATACGCAGTATTTT. It is translated as CASRLSGRGRDTQYF.

This chain joins TRBV5-1 and TRBJ1-4; the match to TRBD1 covers 8 bases. The trim removed 0 bases at V and 5 bases at J, leaving 6 bases unmatched. Germline-derived CDR1 and CDR2 are SGHRS and YFSETQ. This CDR3 is built from 16 residues. The CDR3 DNA reads as TGCGCCAGCAGCTTGGCCGGGACAGGACAGAATGAAAAACTGTTTTTT. Translated: CASSLAGTGQNEKLFF.

This chain uses TRBV21-1 with TRBJ2-5; TRBD1, the D gene given by the table, was not confirmed from the DNA. TRBV21-1 is annotated as a pseudogene. This CDR3 contains 18 residues. CDR3 amino acids: CASSKGGDRGQLEETQYF. The CDR3, as DNA: TGTGCCAGCAGCAAAGGAGGGGACAGGGGGCAGTTGGAAGAGACCCAGTACTTC.

The gene calls are TRBV4-2 and TRBJ2-2, with a possible D match to TRBD1 (6 bases). The germline V and J ends were trimmed by 3 bases and 1 base, with 12 bases remaining between them. From germline, CDR1 is LGHNA and CDR2 YNFKEQ. The length of the CDR3 is 16 residues. The CDR3 is CASSQALGGNTGELFF. The CDR3 nucleotides are TGTGCCAGCAGCCAGGCCCTAGGGGGGAACACCGGGGAGCTGTTTTTT.

The chain carries TRBV4-1 and TRBJ2-3; D ambiguous. Germline values: CDR1 MGHRA, CDR2 YSYEKL. V dropped 1 base and J dropped 4 bases, with 15 bases sitting between them. This CDR3 region has 16 residues. CDR3 bases: TGCGCCAGCAGCCAAGGTGATTCCAGGTTTTCAGATACGCAGTATTTT. Translating it yields CASSQGDSRFSDTQYF.

This clone has just a few counts. The chain joins TRBV5-1 to TRBJ1-2, with 7 bases that match TRBD1. CDR3 length: 15 residues. Germline V gene sequence: CDR1 SGHRS, CDR2 YFSETQ. The J segment lost 4 bases and the V segment lost 0 bases, leaving 6 bases of the junction unmatched. The DNA of the CDR3 is TGCGCCAGCAGCTTGGCGGCAGGGGGACTCTATGGCTACACCTTC. This encodes CASSLAAGGLYGYTF.

In this sample, this clone turned up once. The chain uses TRBV3-1 (or the pseudogene TRBV3-2) and TRBJ1-3, with D unresolved. CDR1 LGHDT and CDR2 YNNKEL come from the germline V gene (reference sequence). Between the trimmed V and J ends, which lost 2 bases and 2 bases, there was a span of 7 bases. The CDR3 consists of 14 residues. For the CDR3, the DNA is TGTGCCAGCAGCCAATTACAGACTGGAAACACCATATATTTT. This codes for CASSQLQTGNTIYF.